The next 23 T cell receptor beta chains were all read from a single sample in a study of naive and memory T cell subsets. Findings and limits, study-wide: A few larger clonotypes appeared in naive repertoires, especially CD8, possibly memory cells re-expressing CD45RA.

Which antigens these TCRs recognize remains unknown. The beta constant-region primer was an equimolar mix of two oligonucleotides covering TRBC1 and TRBC2. Nested alpha and beta constant-region primers with the SP2 primer drove four PCR rounds on ligated cDNA. One entry per CDR3 protein, called by TCRdb with MiXCR from the UMI-ligation and nested PCR reads. The sample has under 150,000 distinct CDR3 sequences, roughly a fifth seen once. Sequencing was performed on naive CD8+ T cells from blood. Receptors originate from a human donor in good health.

The chain is built from TRBV28 and TRBJ1-2; 9 nucleotides match TRBD1. CDR1 and CDR2 (germline): MDHEN, SYDVKM. The CDR3 sequence is 13 residues long. V trimming: 4 bases; J trimming: 6 bases; junction bases outside the gene matches: 3. The CDR3 nucleotides are TGTGCCAGCAGTTGGACAGGGGCCGATGGCTACACCTTC. Translated, it gives CASSWTGADGYTF.

This clonotype was found a few times. This chain uses TRBV29-1 with TRBJ2-5; TRBD2 aligns across 12 bases. Looked up from germline, CDR1 is SQVTM and CDR2 is ANQGSEA. The trim removed 1 base at V and 5 bases at J, leaving 2 bases unmatched. CDR3 length equals 14 residues. The CDR3 bases are TGCAGCGTTGAAGGACTAGCGGGAGTTGAGACCCAGTACTTC. This encodes CSVEGLAGVETQYF.

The V gene is TRBV7-8, the J gene TRBJ2-1; TRBD2 agrees at 9 bases. CDR3 length equals 15 residues. Germline lookup yields CDR1 SGHVS and CDR2 FQNEAQ. After removal of 5 bases from V and 7 bases from J, the junction contained 9 bases not matched to a gene. The CDR3: CASSQASGTRNEQFF. The CDR3 DNA sequence: TGTGCCAGCAGCCAGGCTAGCGGGACAAGGAATGAGCAGTTCTTC.

This chain joins TRBV6-6 and TRBJ2-1; D possibly uses TRBD1 or TRBD2 (6 bases each). The CDR3 totals 17 residues. V was pared by 0 bases and J by 5 bases, with 17 bases between. Germline lookup yields CDR1 MNHNY and CDR2 SVGAGI (reference sequence). CDR3 region: CASSYSVGGSTNNEQFF. CDR3 coding DNA: TGTGCCAGCAGTTACTCCGTGGGGGGCTCCACGAACAATGAGCAGTTCTTC.

This clonotype was counted between two and nine times. The chain joins TRBV3-1 to TRBJ2-1; 11 bases line up with TRBD2. CDR3 length: 17 residues. After removal of 3 bases from V and 4 bases from J, the junction contained 8 bases not matched to a gene. CDR1 is LGHDT, CDR2 YNNKEL, per germline (reference sequence). The CDR3 DNA reads TGTGCCAGCAGCCACCCGACTAGCGGGATTCGATACAATGAGCAGTTCTTC. Protein product: CASSHPTSGIRYNEQFF.

V is TRBV20-1 and J is TRBJ2-7; 10 bases match TRBD2. CDR3 length equals 13 residues. Germline V CDR1 and CDR2: DFQATT, SNEGSKA (reference sequence). V gave up 6 bases and J gave up 4 bases; unmatched junction bases: 6. The CDR3 protein is CSARTSGDYEQYF. The CDR3 DNA is TGCAGTGCCAGGACTAGCGGAGATTACGAGCAGTACTTC.

This clonotype turned up a few times. This rearrangement joins TRBV28 to TRBJ2-1, with D perhaps TRBD2 (7 bases). Germline lookup yields CDR1 MDHEN and CDR2 SYDVKM. Trimming left V 2 bases short and J 7 bases short, with 12 bases between. The CDR3 length is 14 residues. CDR3 DNA: TGTGCCAGCAGTTTACGGGGGGCGGTGAATGAGCAGTTCTTC. This codes for CASSLRGAVNEQFF.

This chain connects TRBV28 to TRBJ2-7, with TRBD2 as a possible D gene (6 bases). The CDR3 contains 15 residues. Per germline, CDR1 MDHEN and CDR2 SYDVKM. V lost 6 bases and J lost 2, with 17 bases in between. The CDR3 DNA reads TGTGCCAGCAGCAAAACGGGACTCCCCCCCTACGAGCAGTACTTC. Protein product: CASSKTGLPPYEQYF. The variable domain in full, completed from reference TRBV28 and TRBJ2-7, reads DVKVTQSSRYLVKRTGEKVFLECVQDMDHENMFWYRQDPGLGLRLIYFSYDVKMKEKGDIPEGYSVSREKKERFSLILESASTNQTSMYLCASSKTGLPPYEQYFGPGTRLTVT.

A few counts support this clonotype. The chain carries TRBV10-3 and TRBJ1-1, with 10 bases that match TRBD1. The germline CDR1 and CDR2 sequences are ENHRY and SYGVKD. The V and J ends lost 6 bases and 0 bases, in that order; junction bases with no gene match: 7. The CDR3 runs 16 residues. The CDR3 sequence is CAIRSPGTGVNTEAFF. DNA for the CDR3: TGTGCCATCAGGAGTCCCGGGACAGGGGTGAACACTGAAGCTTTCTTT.

This clonotype was seen a few times. The chain has TRBV29-1 and TRBJ2-1; 7 bases map to TRBD1. The V and J ends lost 5 bases and 2 bases, in that order; junction bases with no gene match: 6. The CDR3 extends over 14 amino acids. Germline values: CDR1 SQVTM, CDR2 ANQGSEA. The CDR3 nucleotides read TGCAGCGTTCTAGACGGGACAGCCTACAATGAGCAGTTCTTC. Translated: CSVLDGTAYNEQFF.

V gene TRBV5-1 combines with J gene TRBJ2-1; D is unclear. The CDR3 length is 15 residues. Germline CDR1 is SGHRS and CDR2 is YFSETQ. Trimming stripped 0 bases from V and 1 base from J, with 8 bases between. The CDR3 protein is CASSLDWPSYNEQFF. Here the CDR3 DNA reads TGCGCCAGCAGCTTGGATTGGCCTTCCTACAATGAGCAGTTCTTC.

V gene TRBV6-1 combines with J gene TRBJ2-1; 8 bases align to TRBD2. With 6 bases clipped from V and 1 base from J, the junction kept 2 bases outside the gene matches. This CDR3 has 14 amino acids. The germline V gene has CDR1 MNHNS and CDR2 SASEGT. CDR3: CASRLAVSYNEQFF. In nucleotides, the CDR3 is TGTGCCAGCAGACTAGCGGTATCCTACAATGAGCAGTTCTTC.

This clonotype was seen only a few times. The rearrangement uses TRBV7-9 and TRBJ1-1; no definite D call. Germline CDR1 SEHNR, CDR2 FQNEAQ (reference sequence). Trimming removed 8 bases from V and 2 bases from J, with 12 bases in between. The CDR3 loop spans 13 amino acids. The CDR3 is CASSEEFNTEAFF. In nucleotides, the CDR3 is TGTGCCAGCTCGGAGGAGTTTAACACTGAAGCTTTCTTT.

This clonotype occurred many times. The chain employs TRBV6-2 or TRBV6-3 and TRBJ2-3; D not resolved. CDR3 length: 14 amino acids. V was clipped by 7 bases and J by 1 base, with 12 bases between them. Germline loops: CDR1 MNHEY, CDR2 SVGEGT. CDR3 sequence (DNA): TGTGCCAGCACCTCATCCCCGGGCACAGATACGCAGTATTTT. Translated, it gives CASTSSPGTDTQYF.

The V call is TRBV28, the J call TRBJ2-7; a possible D gene is TRBD1 (5 bases). The CDR3 sequence is 15 residues long. The germline V gene encodes CDR1 MDHEN and CDR2 SYDVKM. Trimming pared 8 bases from V and 6 bases from J, leaving 23 bases between. CDR3 loop: CASQPGIFVLGEQYF. CDR3 DNA sequence: TGTGCCAGCCAGCCAGGGATATTCGTTCTGGGCGAGCAGTACTTC. Variable domain in full (rest from reference TRBV28 and TRBJ2-7): DVKVTQSSRYLVKRTGEKVFLECVQDMDHENMFWYRQDPGLGLRLIYFSYDVKMKEKGDIPEGYSVSREKKERFSLILESASTNQTSMYLCASQPGIFVLGEQYFGPGTRLTVT.

This clonotype appeared many times. V gene TRBV5-1 combines with J gene TRBJ2-7; no reliable D call. V shed 6 bases and J shed 6 bases, with 10 bases lying between them. In germline, CDR1 is SGHRS, CDR2 YFSETQ. The CDR3 extends over 11 amino acids. The CDR3 region has the DNA TGCGCCAGCACCTGGGGTGCCGAGCAGTACTTC. Protein product: CASTWGAEQYF.

V usage is TRBV7-9 and J usage is TRBJ2-7; 7 bases align to TRBD1. J lost 3 bases, V lost 4 bases, and 9 bases had no gene match. From germline, CDR1 is SEHNR and CDR2 FQNEAQ (reference sequence). The CDR3 has 15 amino acids. CDR3 sequence: CASSSTGTADYEQYF. In nucleotides, the CDR3 is TGTGCCAGCAGCTCTACCGGGACAGCAGACTACGAGCAGTACTTC.

Turning to this clonotype: At one end, the junction sequence differs from germline, possibly due to a read error. The gene calls are TRBV20-1 and TRBJ2-3, with D maybe TRBD2 (6 bases). The V gene's germline CDR1 is DFQATT and CDR2 SNEGSKA (reference sequence). The CDR3 contains 14 residues. CDR3 nucleotides: TGCAGTGCTAGTGTGCGCGGGATGTCAGAGACGCAGTATTTT. This codes for CSASVRGMSETQYF.

The chain combines TRBV20-1 with TRBJ2-7; TRBD2 matches 10 bases. V shed 3 bases and J 7 bases; nucleotides not matched to a gene: 9. Per germline, CDR1 DFQATT and CDR2 SNEGSKA (reference sequence). This CDR3 is 14 amino acids long. The CDR3 protein is CSARATGLAKEQYF. CDR3 bases: TGCAGTGCTAGGGCCACGGGACTAGCGAAGGAGCAGTACTTC.

The chain is built from TRBV6-6 and TRBJ2-7, with 8 bases that match TRBD1. Trimming cost V 4 bases and J 3 bases; bases outside gene matches: 5. Germline CDR1 MNHNY, CDR2 SVGAGI (reference sequence). This CDR3 comprises 14 residues. CDR3 bases: TGTGCCAGCAGTTCCGGACAGGGAGTCTACGAGCAGTACTTC. It codes for CASSSGQGVYEQYF.

This clonotype was seen a few times. This sequence joins TRBV11-2 and TRBJ2-1; TRBD1 aligns across 8 bases. Losses at the gene ends were 5 bases for V and 5 bases for J; bases not matched to a gene: 11. CDR1 SGHAT and CDR2 FQNNGV come from the germline V gene. The CDR3 length is 16 residues. The CDR3 sequence: CASSPYDETGDNEQFF. The CDR3 DNA reads as TGTGCCAGCAGCCCGTACGATGAGACAGGGGACAATGAGCAGTTCTTC.

The chain combines TRBV25-1 with TRBJ2-5, with a tentative D call TRBD1 (5 bases). This CDR3 contains 14 residues. V shed 3 bases and J shed 0 bases, with 8 bases lying between them. The V gene's germline CDR1 is MGHDK and CDR2 SYGVNS. In DNA form, the CDR3 reads TGTGCCAGCAGTGACAGGGCAAACCAAGAGACCCAGTACTTC. Protein sequence: CASSDRANQETQYF.

This clonotype was seen a handful of times. The chain joins TRBV6-4 to TRBJ2-1, with no clear D. The V end lost 3 bases, the J end lost 7 bases, and 16 bases lay between the germline ends. CDR1 and CDR2 from the germline V gene are MRHNA and SNTAGT. The CDR3 runs 15 residues. In nucleotides, the CDR3 is TGTGCCAGCAGTGAAACCCCTCTCGTGCTGAATGAGCAGTTCTTC. This sequence encodes CASSETPLVLNEQFF.